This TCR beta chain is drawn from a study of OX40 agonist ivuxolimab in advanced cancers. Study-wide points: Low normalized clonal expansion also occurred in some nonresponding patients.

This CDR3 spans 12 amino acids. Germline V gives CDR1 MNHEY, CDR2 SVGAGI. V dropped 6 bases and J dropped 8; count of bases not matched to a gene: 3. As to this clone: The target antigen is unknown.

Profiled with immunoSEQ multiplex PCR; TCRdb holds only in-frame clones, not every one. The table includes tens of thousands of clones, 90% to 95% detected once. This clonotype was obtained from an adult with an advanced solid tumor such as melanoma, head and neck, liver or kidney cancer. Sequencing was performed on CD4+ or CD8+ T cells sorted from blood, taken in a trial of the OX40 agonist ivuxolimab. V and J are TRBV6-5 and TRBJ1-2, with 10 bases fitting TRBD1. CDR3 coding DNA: TGTGCCAGCAGGGGGACAGGGGAAGGCTACACCTTC. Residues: CASRGTGEGYTF.